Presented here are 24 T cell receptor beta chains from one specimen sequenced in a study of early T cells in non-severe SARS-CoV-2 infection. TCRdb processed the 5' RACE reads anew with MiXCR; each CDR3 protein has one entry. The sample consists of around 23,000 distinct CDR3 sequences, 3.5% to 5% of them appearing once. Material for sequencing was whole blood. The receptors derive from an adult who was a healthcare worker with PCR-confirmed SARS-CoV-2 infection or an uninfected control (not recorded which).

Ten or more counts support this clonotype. The CDR3 DNA reads TGCGCCAGCAGTGACGATTTAGCGAACACTGAAGCTTTCTTT. This codes for CASSDDLANTEAFF. The chain uses TRBV10-2 and TRBJ1-1; D gene uncertain. Trimming took 3 bases from V and 1 from J, leaving 9 bases between them. The CDR3 extends over 14 amino acids. CDR1 and CDR2 from the germline V gene are WSHSY and SAAADI.

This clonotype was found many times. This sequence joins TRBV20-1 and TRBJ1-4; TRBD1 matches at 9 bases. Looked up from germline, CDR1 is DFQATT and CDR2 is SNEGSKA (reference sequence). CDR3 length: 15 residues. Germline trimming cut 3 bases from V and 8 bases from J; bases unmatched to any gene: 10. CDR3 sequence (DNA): TGCAGTGCTAGCGGGGACAGGGCGAAAGGGGAAAAACTGTTTTTT. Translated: CSASGDRAKGEKLFF.

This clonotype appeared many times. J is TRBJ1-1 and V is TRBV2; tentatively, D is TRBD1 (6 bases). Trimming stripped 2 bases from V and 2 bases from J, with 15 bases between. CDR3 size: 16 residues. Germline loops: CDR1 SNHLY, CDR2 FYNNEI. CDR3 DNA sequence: TGTGCCAGCAGTGAACCCGTTCGGGGACACAACACTGAAGCTTTCTTT. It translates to CASSEPVRGHNTEAFF.

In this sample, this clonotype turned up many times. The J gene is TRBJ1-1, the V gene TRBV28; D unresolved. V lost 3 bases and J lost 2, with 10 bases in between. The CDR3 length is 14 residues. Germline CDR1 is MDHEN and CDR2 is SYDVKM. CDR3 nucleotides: TGTGCCAGCAGTTTTCAGACCTCAAACACTGAAGCTTTCTTT. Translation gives CASSFQTSNTEAFF.

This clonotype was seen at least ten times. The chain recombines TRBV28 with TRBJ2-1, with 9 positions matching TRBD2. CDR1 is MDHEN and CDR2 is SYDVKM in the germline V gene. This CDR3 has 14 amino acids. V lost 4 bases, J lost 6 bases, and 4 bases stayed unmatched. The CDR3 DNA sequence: TGTGCCAGCAGTTCTAGCGGGACACGCAATGAGCAGTTCTTC. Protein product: CASSSSGTRNEQFF. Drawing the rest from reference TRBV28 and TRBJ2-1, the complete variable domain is DVKVTQSSRYLVKRTGEKVFLECVQDMDHENMFWYRQDPGLGLRLIYFSYDVKMKEKGDIPEGYSVSREKKERFSLILESASTNQTSMYLCASSSSGTRNEQFFGPGTRLTVL.

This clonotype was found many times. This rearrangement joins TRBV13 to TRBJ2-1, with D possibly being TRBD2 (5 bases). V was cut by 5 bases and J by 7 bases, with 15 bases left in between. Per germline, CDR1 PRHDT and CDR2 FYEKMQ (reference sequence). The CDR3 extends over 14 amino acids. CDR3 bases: TGTGCCAGCAGCCCCCGGGCTAGACTAAATGAGCAGTTCTTC. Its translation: CASSPRARLNEQFF.

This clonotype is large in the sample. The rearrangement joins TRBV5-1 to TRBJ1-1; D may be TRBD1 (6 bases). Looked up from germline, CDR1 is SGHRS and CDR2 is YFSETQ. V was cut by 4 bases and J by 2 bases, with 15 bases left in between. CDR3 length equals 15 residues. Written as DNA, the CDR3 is TGCGCCAGCAGCAGGGGGGCAGCTGATAACACTGAAGCTTTCTTT. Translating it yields CASSRGAADNTEAFF.

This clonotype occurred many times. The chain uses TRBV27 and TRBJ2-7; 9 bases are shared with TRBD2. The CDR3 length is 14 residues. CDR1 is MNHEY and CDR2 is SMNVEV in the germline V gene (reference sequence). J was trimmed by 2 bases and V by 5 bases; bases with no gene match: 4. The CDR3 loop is CASSPSGITYEQYF. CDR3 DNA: TGTGCCAGCAGTCCTAGCGGGATCACCTACGAGCAGTACTTC.

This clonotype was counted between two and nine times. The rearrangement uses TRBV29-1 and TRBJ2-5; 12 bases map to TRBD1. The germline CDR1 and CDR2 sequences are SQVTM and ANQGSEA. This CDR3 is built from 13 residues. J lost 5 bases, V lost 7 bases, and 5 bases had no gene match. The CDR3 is CSGGTGGAETQYF. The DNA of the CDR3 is TGCAGCGGAGGGACAGGGGGCGCGGAGACCCAGTACTTC.

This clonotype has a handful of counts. The CDR3 reads CASSLTLAGGSDEQFF. The CDR3 nucleotides read TGTGCCAGCAGCTTAACCCTAGCGGGAGGGTCGGATGAGCAGTTCTTC. This chain connects TRBV7-8 to TRBJ2-1; 12 nucleotides match TRBD2. This CDR3 spans 16 amino acids. V lost 2 bases to trimming and J lost 8 bases; unmatched junction nucleotides: 7. The V gene's germline CDR1 is SGHVS and CDR2 FQNEAQ.

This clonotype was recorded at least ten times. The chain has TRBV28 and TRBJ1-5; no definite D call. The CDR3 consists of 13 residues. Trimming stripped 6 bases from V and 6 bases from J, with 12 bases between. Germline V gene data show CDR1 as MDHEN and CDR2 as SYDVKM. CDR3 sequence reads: CASRLQTSQPQHF. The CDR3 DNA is TGTGCCAGCAGACTTCAGACCAGTCAGCCCCAGCATTTT.

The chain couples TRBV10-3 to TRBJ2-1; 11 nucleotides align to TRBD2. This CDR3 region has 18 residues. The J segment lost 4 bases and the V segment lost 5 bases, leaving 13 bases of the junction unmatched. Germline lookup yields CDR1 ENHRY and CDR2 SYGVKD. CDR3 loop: CAISLTVGLAGTYNEQFF. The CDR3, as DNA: TGTGCCATCAGTCTTACCGTCGGACTAGCGGGCACGTACAATGAGCAGTTCTTC.

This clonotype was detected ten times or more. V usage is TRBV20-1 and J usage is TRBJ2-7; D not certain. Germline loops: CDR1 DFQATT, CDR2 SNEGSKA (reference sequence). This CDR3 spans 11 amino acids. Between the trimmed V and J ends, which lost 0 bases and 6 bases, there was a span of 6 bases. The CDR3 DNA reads TGCAGTGCTAGAGACCAGTTCGAGCAGTACTTC. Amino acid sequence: CSARDQFEQYF.

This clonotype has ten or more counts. CDR3 bases: TGTGCCAGCAGCCCATGGACAGGCCCTAGGGAGCAGTACTTC. Translation gives CASSPWTGPREQYF. The chain links TRBV28 to TRBJ2-7, with TRBD1 matching over 7 bases. Germline CDR1 MDHEN, CDR2 SYDVKM. The trim removed 6 bases at V and 7 bases at J, leaving 12 bases unmatched. The CDR3 contains 14 residues.

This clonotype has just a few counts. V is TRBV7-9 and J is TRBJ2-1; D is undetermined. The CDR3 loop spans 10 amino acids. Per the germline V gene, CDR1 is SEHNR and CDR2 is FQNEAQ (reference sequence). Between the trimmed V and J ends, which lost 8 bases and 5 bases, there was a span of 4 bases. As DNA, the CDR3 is TGTGCCAGCGGAAACAATGAGCAGTTCTTC. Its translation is CASGNNEQFF.

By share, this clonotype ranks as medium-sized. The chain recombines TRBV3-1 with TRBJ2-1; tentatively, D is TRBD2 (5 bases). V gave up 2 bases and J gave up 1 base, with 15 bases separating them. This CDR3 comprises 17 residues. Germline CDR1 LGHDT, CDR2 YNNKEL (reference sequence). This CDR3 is CASSQSHPSSSYNEQFF. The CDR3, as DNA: TGTGCCAGCAGCCAATCCCATCCTAGCAGTTCCTACAATGAGCAGTTCTTC.

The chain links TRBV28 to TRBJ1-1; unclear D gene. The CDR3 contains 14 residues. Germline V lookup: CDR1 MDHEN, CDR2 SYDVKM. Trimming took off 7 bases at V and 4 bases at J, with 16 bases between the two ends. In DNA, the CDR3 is TGTGCCAGCACCCGTTTTGGAGGGAGCACTGAAGCTTTCTTT. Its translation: CASTRFGGSTEAFF.

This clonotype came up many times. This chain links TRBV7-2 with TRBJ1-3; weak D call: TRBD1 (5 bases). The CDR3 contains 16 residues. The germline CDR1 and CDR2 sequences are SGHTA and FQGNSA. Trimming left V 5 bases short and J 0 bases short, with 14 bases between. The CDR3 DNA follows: TGTGCCAGCAGCCCCCTGGGACCGGACTCTGGAAACACCATATATTTT. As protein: CASSPLGPDSGNTIYF.

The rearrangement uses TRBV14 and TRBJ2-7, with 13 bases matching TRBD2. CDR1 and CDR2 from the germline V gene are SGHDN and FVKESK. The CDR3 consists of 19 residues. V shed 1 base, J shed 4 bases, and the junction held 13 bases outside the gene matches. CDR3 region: CASSQVAVELAGGGYEQYF. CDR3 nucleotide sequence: TGTGCCAGCAGCCAAGTTGCAGTGGAACTAGCGGGAGGGGGGTACGAGCAGTACTTC.

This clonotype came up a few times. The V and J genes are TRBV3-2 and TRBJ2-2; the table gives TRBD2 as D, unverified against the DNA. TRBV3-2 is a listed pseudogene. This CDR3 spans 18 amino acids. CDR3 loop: CASSPYPTSGSIHGELFF. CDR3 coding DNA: TGTGCCAGCAGCCCATACCCTACTAGCGGGAGCATTCACGGGGAGCTGTTTTTT.

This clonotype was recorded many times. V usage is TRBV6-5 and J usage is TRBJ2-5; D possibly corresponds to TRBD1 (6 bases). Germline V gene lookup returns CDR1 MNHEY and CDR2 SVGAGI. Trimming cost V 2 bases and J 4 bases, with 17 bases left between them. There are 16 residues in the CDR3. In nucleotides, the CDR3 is TGTGCCAGCAGTTACACAAGGTCCCTAGGGGGAGAGACCCAGTACTTC. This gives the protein CASSYTRSLGGETQYF.

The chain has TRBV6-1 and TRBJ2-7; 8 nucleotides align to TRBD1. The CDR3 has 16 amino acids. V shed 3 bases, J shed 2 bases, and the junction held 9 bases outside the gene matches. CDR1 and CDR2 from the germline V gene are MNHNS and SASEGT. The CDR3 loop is CASSDLPDRGPYEQYF. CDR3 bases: TGTGCCAGCAGTGACCTCCCCGACAGGGGCCCCTACGAGCAGTACTTC.

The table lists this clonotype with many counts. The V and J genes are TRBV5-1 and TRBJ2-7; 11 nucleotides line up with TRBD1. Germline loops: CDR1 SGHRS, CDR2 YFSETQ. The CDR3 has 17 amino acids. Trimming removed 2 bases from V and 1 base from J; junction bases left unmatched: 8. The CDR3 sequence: CASSFPDRGPFSYEQYF. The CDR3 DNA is TGCGCCAGCAGCTTTCCGGACAGGGGGCCCTTTTCCTACGAGCAGTACTTC.

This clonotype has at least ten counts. In DNA, the CDR3 is TGTGCCAGCAGCTTATTTGTCAGCGGGAGCCGGCTATTCTACAATGAGCAGTTCTTC. Translation: CASSLFVSGSRLFYNEQFF. The rearrangement joins TRBV7-8 to TRBJ2-1, with 8 bases fitting TRBD2. Germline values: CDR1 SGHVS, CDR2 FQNEAQ. The junction had 15 bases not matched to a gene; V was cut back by 2 bases and J by 3 bases. CDR3 length: 19 amino acids.